The 16 T cell receptor beta chains reported below all come from one sample, sequenced in a study of T cell changes during pregnancy in multiple sclerosis. Profiled with immunoSEQ multiplex PCR; TCRdb holds only in-frame clones, not every one. The table records tens of thousands of clones, 92% of them present only once. Sequencing was performed on CD4+ T cells from peripheral blood mononuclear cells, taken in the third trimester of pregnancy. The receptors come from a female donor with multiple sclerosis, enrolled in a pregnancy study.

The chain carries TRBV6-5 and TRBJ1-5; D call uncertain. The germline V gene encodes CDR1 MNHEY and CDR2 SVGAGI. The V and J ends lost 6 bases and 0 bases respectively, with 12 bases between them. The CDR3 covers 15 residues. The CDR3 reads CASRKELFSNQPQHF. The CDR3 coding sequence is TGTGCCAGCAGAAAAGAGCTTTTTAGCAATCAGCCCCAGCATTTT.

J is TRBJ1-1 and V is TRBV5-1, with a possible D match to TRBD1 (5 bases). This CDR3 is built from 14 residues. The germline V gene encodes CDR1 SGHRS and CDR2 YFSETQ. Trimming took off 4 bases at V and 1 base at J, with 11 bases between the two ends. The DNA for the CDR3 is TGCGCCAGCAGCCCGGCGGGGACGAACACTGAAGCTTTCTTT. Translating gives CASSPAGTNTEAFF.

CDR3 nucleotide sequence: TGTGCCAGCAGCTTAGCCGATAATTCACCCCTCCACTTT. Residues: CASSLADNSPLHF. The gene calls are TRBV7-6 and TRBJ1-6, with D unresolved. The length of the CDR3 is 13 residues. Germline V CDR1 and CDR2: SGHVS, FNYEAQ. The germline V and J ends were trimmed by 0 bases and 5 bases, with 2 bases remaining between them. The complete variable domain, with remaining parts taken from reference TRBV7-6 and TRBJ1-6, reads GAGVSQSPRYKVTKRGQDVALRCDPISGHVSLYWYRQALGQGPEFLTYFNYEAQQDKSGLPNDRFSAERPEGSISTLTIQRTEQRDSAMYRCASSLADNSPLHFGNGTRLTVT.

The chain has TRBV7-2 and TRBJ1-6; D ambiguous. V dropped 5 bases and J dropped 5 bases, with 13 bases sitting between them. CDR3 size: 15 residues. Germline values: CDR1 SGHTA, CDR2 FQGNSA. The CDR3 region is CASSPLRGNNSPLHF. DNA for the CDR3: TGTGCCAGCAGCCCCCTCCGGGGTAATAATTCACCCCTCCACTTT. The full variable domain, with the rest looked up from reference TRBV7-2 and TRBJ1-6, is GAGVSQSPSNKVTEKGKDVELRCDPISGHTALYWYRQSLGQGLEFLIYFQGNSAPDKSGLPSDRFSAERTGGSVSTLTIQRTQQEDSAVYLCASSPLRGNNSPLHFGNGTRLTVT.

The chain joins TRBV21-1 to TRBJ1-6; the table gives TRBD1 as D, unverified against the DNA. TRBV21-1 is a pseudogene segment. The CDR3 runs to 18 residues. The CDR3 DNA reads as TGTGCCAGCAGCAAAGACGTTTACCCAGGGCCCTATAATTCACCCCTCCACTTT. Its translation: CASSKDVYPGPYNSPLHF.

The J gene is TRBJ2-5, the V gene TRBV11-2; possibly TRBD1 for D (6 bases). This CDR3 contains 13 residues. From germline, CDR1 is SGHAT and CDR2 FQNNGV. V gave up 5 bases and J gave up 5 bases, with 12 bases separating them. Written as DNA, the CDR3 is TGTGCCAGCAGCGCCCACAGGGTTGAGACCCAGTACTTC. The encoded protein is CASSAHRVETQYF.

The chain combines TRBV2 with TRBJ1-4; D may be TRBD1 (6 bases). V shed 3 bases and J shed 4 bases, with 9 bases lying between them. The CDR3 length is 14 residues. CDR1 is SNHLY and CDR2 is FYNNEI in the germline V gene. The CDR3 DNA sequence: TGTGCCAGCAGTGAGACAGGACTTAATGAAAAACTGTTTTTT. As protein: CASSETGLNEKLFF. The complete variable domain, with remaining parts taken from reference TRBV2 and TRBJ1-4, reads EPEVTQTPSHQVTQMGQEVILRCVPISNHLYFYWYRQILGQKVEFLVSFYNNEISEKSEIFDDQFSVERPDGSNFTLKIRSTKLEDSAMYFCASSETGLNEKLFFGSGTQLSVL.

This clone was seen a single time. This chain connects TRBV19 to TRBJ1-4, with D possibly matching TRBD1 (5 bases). Trimming pared 2 bases from V and 0 bases from J, leaving 7 bases between. CDR1 LNHDA and CDR2 SQIVND come from the germline V gene (reference sequence). The CDR3 loop spans 15 amino acids. The DNA of the CDR3 is TGTGCCAGTAGTATACAGGGTTCAACTAATGAAAAACTGTTTTTT. It codes for CASSIQGSTNEKLFF. Using reference TRBV19 and TRBJ1-4 for the parts outside the CDR3, the full variable domain is DGGITQSPKYLFRKEGQNVTLSCEQNLNHDAMYWYRQDPGQGLRLIYYSQIVNDFQKGDIAEGYSVSREKKESFPLTVTSAQKNPTAFYLCASSIQGSTNEKLFFGSGTQLSVL.

The genes are TRBV29-1 and TRBJ1-1; no firm D call. Deletions cut 5 bases from V and 4 bases from J, with 11 bases between. The length of the CDR3 is 12 residues. Germline-derived CDR1 and CDR2 are SQVTM and ANQGSEA. CDR3 region: CSVRGGVTEAFF. As DNA, the CDR3 is TGCAGCGTTCGGGGAGGCGTCACTGAAGCTTTCTTT.

The rearrangement uses TRBV6-5 and TRBJ1-2, with 8 bases lining up with TRBD1. The CDR3 has 16 amino acids. Trimming removed 2 bases from V and 8 bases from J; junction bases left unmatched: 13. Germline values: CDR1 MNHEY, CDR2 SVGAGI. The CDR3 is CASSYVVSGGSGGYTF. The DNA for the CDR3 is TGTGCCAGCAGTTACGTTGTCTCAGGGGGCTCCGGGGGCTACACCTTC.

The chain joins TRBV6-1 to TRBJ1-2; D unclear. Trimming took off 2 bases at V and 0 bases at J, with 10 bases between the two ends. The length of the CDR3 is 15 residues. Germline-derived CDR1 and CDR2 are MNHNS and SASEGT. The CDR3: CASSEQAQANYGYTF. As DNA, the CDR3 is TGTGCCAGCAGTGAACAGGCCCAAGCTAACTATGGCTACACCTTC.

The chain combines TRBV7-3 with TRBJ2-1; 7 bases map to TRBD2. The V gene's germline CDR1 is SGHTA and CDR2 FQGTGA. V was clipped by 4 bases and J by 4 bases; unmatched bases: 10. The CDR3 extends over 16 amino acids. The DNA of the CDR3 is TGTGCCAGCAGCTCTGCAGGGAGGGTGGTATACAATGAGCAGTTCTTC. The encoded protein is CASSSAGRVVYNEQFF.

The V and J genes are TRBV7-2 and TRBJ1-4; TRBD1 agrees at 9 bases. CDR1 is SGHTA and CDR2 is FQGNSA in the germline V gene. The trim removed 5 bases at V and 7 bases at J, leaving 5 bases unmatched. There are 14 residues in the CDR3. CDR3 coding DNA: TGTGCCAGCAGCACGGGACAGGGAGGTGAAAAACTGTTTTTT. It codes for CASSTGQGGEKLFF.

The chain carries TRBV6-1 and TRBJ2-3; D unresolved. Trimming shortened V by 8 bases and J by 4 bases, and 7 bases separated the two germline ends. This CDR3 is built from 11 residues. CDR1 and CDR2 (germline): MNHNS, SASEGT. DNA for the CDR3: TGTGCCAGCTCTTTTCCAGATACGCAGTATTTT. It codes for CASSFPDTQYF.

The chain is built from TRBV25-1 and TRBJ1-2; 7 positions match TRBD1. Trimming took 5 bases from V and 7 from J; bases not matched to a gene: 7. The CDR3 contains 13 residues. The germline CDR1 and CDR2 sequences are MGHDK and SYGVNS. CDR3 DNA: TGTGCCAGCAGTCAGACAGGGAAGGGTGGCTACACCTTC. Translated, it gives CASSQTGKGGYTF.

The CDR3 nucleotides read TGTGCCAGTAGTATCCAGGGAATCACAGCTAGCTCCTACGAGCAGTACTTC. The encoded protein is CASSIQGITASSYEQYF. This chain joins TRBV19 and TRBJ2-7; the D gene is possibly TRBD1 (5 bases). Per germline, CDR1 LNHDA and CDR2 SQIVND (reference sequence). V was trimmed by 3 bases and J by 0 bases, leaving 18 bases between them. The CDR3 contains 17 residues.